Sequencing of this T cell receptor (beta chain) was carried out in a study of response to subunit inactivated influenza vaccine. The CDR3 is 16 residues long. CDR1 and CDR2 (germline): ENHRY, SYGVKD. With 2 bases removed from V and 0 bases from J, the gap between germline ends came to 8 bases. In its sample, this clonotype was seen a few times. Its antigen is still unknown. From the RT-PCR reads, TCRdb called clonotypes with MiXCR, one entry per CDR3 protein. The sample gives about 780,000 distinct CDR3 sequences, under 20% of which show up once; approximately 11% is in the top ten. General study findings and limits: New T cells are recruited in small numbers by each seasonal influenza vaccination, according to the authors' suggestion.

This clonotype originated in a man in his forties or fifties who received an inactivated influenza vaccine. The chain couples TRBV10-3 to TRBJ2-6; no definite D call. The sequences come from PBMCs from blood, collected 5 to 6 days after vaccination. The CDR3: CAISEPPSSGANVLTF. CDR3 nucleotides: TGTGCCATCAGTGAGCCCCCATCCTCTGGGGCCAACGTCCTGACTTTC.